This T cell receptor beta chain was observed in a study of T cell repertoires in aging, cancer and after chemotherapy. The V gene end was trimmed by 6 bases and the J gene end by 7 bases; junction bases not matched to a gene: 5. This CDR3 has 13 residues. Germline V gene lookup returns CDR1 GTSNPN and CDR2 SVGIG (reference sequence). Rearranged V-D-J TRB sequences were amplified with a mixed TRB-A/B primer pool. TCRdb re-derived calls from the multiplex PCR reads in MiXCR, one entry per CDR3 protein. This table holds roughly 4,000 distinct CDR3 sequences, around 40% found once. The template was genomic DNA from peripheral blood, not RNA.

V usage is TRBV30 and J usage is TRBJ2-1, with 11 bases identical to TRBD2. This TCR was sampled from a human donor with a blood cancer. Sequencing input: blood. CDR3 in amino acids: CACSTSGKNEQFF. The CDR3 coding sequence is TGTGCCTGTTCGACTAGCGGGAAAAATGAGCAGTTCTTC.